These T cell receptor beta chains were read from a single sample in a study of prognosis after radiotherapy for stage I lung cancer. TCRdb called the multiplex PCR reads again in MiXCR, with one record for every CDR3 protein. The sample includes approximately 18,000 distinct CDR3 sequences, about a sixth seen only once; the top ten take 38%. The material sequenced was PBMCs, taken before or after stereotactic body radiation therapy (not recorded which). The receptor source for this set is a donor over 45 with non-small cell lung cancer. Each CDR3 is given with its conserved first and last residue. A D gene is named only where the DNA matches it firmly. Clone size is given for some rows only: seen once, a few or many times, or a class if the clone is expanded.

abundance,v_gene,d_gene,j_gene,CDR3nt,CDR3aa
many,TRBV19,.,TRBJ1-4,TGTGCCAGTAGCGAGACAACAACTAATGAAAAACTGTTTTTT,CASSETTTNEKLFF
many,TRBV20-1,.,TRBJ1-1,TGCAGTGCTAGCTCCTACAGGAACACTGAAGCTTTCTTT,CSASSYRNTEAFF
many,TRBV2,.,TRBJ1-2,TGTGCCAGCAGTGAAAGTGGTGACTTCTATGGCTACACCTTC,CASSESGDFYGYTF
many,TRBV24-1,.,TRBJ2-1,TGTGCCACCAGTGATTTACTAGAAGAAGCCTTACAGAATGAGCAGTTCTTC,CATSDLLEEALQNEQFF
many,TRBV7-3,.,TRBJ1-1,TGTGCCAGCAGCTTAATCTCTCGGCATTTCCCACACACTGAAGCTTTCTTT,CASSLISRHFPHTEAFF
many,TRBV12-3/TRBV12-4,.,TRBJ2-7,TGTGCCAGCAGTTTACGGGACACAGGCTCCTACGAGCAGTACTTC,CASSLRDTGSYEQYF
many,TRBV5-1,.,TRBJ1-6,TGCGCCAGCAGCTCGGGGGGGGGCAATTCACCCCTCCACTTT,CASSSGGGNSPLHF
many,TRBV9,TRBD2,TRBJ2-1,TGTGCCAGCAGCGTAGACAGCCAGAGCGGGGGAGGGTACAATGAGCAGTTCTTC,CASSVDSQSGGGYNEQFF
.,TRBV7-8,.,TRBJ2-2,TGTGCCAGCCCGGAGGGGAGCACCGGGGAGCTGTTTTTT,CASPEGSTGELFF
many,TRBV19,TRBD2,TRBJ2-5,TGTGCCAGTAGTATGCGGGGGATGGGAGAGACCCAGTACTTC,CASSMRGMGETQYF